A single sample gave rise to the 26 T cell receptor beta chains below, sequenced in a study of T cell repertoires in cytomegalovirus infection. These receptors have no identified antigens. MiXCR, applied by TCRdb to the reads, yields one record per CDR3 protein. This table holds about 920,000 distinct CDR3 sequences, roughly 30% found once. This specimen was cultured CD8+ T cells from PBMCs, taken from culture after CMV antigen stimulation. All receptors derive from a human donor in good health (CMV status not recorded). Some clones in this sample may be carry-over from other donors' samples.

The V and J genes are TRBV28 and TRBJ1-1, with a weak D call TRBD1 (6 bases). CDR1 and CDR2 from the germline V gene are MDHEN and SYDVKM. The CDR3 runs to 14 residues. Trimming left V 3 bases short and J 6 bases short, with 14 bases between. The CDR3 nucleotides are TGTGCCAGCAGTTTTAATGGGGGGCGAGCTGAAGCTTTCTTT. This codes for CASSFNGGRAEAFF. Full variable domain (remainder filled in from reference TRBV28 and TRBJ1-1): DVKVTQSSRYLVKRTGEKVFLECVQDMDHENMFWYRQDPGLGLRLIYFSYDVKMKEKGDIPEGYSVSREKKERFSLILESASTNQTSMYLCASSFNGGRAEAFFGQGTRLTVV.

In its sample, this clonotype was seen a few times. This rearrangement joins TRBV19 to TRBJ2-7, with 7 bases identical to TRBD2. The V segment lost 5 bases and the J segment 1 base; nucleotides outside the gene matches: 8. This CDR3 spans 15 amino acids. Germline V CDR1 and CDR2: LNHDA, SQIVND (reference sequence). CDR3 DNA: TGTGCCAGTAGTTGGGGTCTAGCGGTATCCTACGAGCAGTACTTC. Its protein product is CASSWGLAVSYEQYF.

The rearrangement uses TRBV19 and TRBJ1-5; possibly TRBD1 for D (6 bases). Trimming cost V 3 bases and J 0 bases, with 12 bases left between them. The CDR3 length is 16 residues. The germline V gene has CDR1 LNHDA and CDR2 SQIVND (reference sequence). The CDR3 here is CASSITGKYSNQPQHF. DNA for the CDR3: TGTGCCAGTAGTATTACAGGGAAGTATAGCAATCAGCCCCAGCATTTT.

With respect to this clonotype: The junction departs from the called germline gene at one end, perhaps through a read error. This chain links TRBV7-7 with TRBJ2-5, with D possibly TRBD1 on 7 matching bases. CDR1 is SSHAT and CDR2 is FNYEAQ in the germline V gene (reference sequence). The CDR3 is 14 residues long. This chain's CDR3 is CASSARQGGETQYF. DNA of the CDR3: TGTGCTAGCAGCGCTAGACAGGGAGGAGAGACCCAGTACTTC.

This clonotype turned up a few times. The chain carries TRBV19 and TRBJ1-6; D perhaps matches TRBD1 (5 bases). CDR1 is LNHDA and CDR2 is SQIVND in the germline V gene (reference sequence). The CDR3 runs to 14 residues. Trimming stripped 6 bases from V and 7 bases from J, with 13 bases between. The CDR3 spells CASRDAGGNSPLHF. CDR3 coding DNA: TGTGCCAGTAGGGACGCCGGGGGGAATTCACCCCTCCACTTT.

In its sample, this clonotype was seen a few times. The chain has TRBV7-9 and TRBJ2-7; D gene ambiguous. Germline CDR1 SEHNR, CDR2 FQNEAQ (reference sequence). This CDR3 spans 13 amino acids. V was pared by 5 bases and J by 4 bases, with 12 bases between. The CDR3 nucleotides read TGTGCCAGCAGCGGCATTGGCGGTTACGAGCAGTACTTC. Translation: CASSGIGGYEQYF.

A remark on this clonotype: One junction end does not reproduce the germline sequence, and a read error may be involved. The chain uses TRBV27 and TRBJ1-5; perhaps TRBD1 as D (6 bases). Germline CDR1 and CDR2: MNHEY and SMNVEV (reference sequence). The CDR3 extends over 16 amino acids. DNA of the CDR3: TGTACCAGCACCCCCCTAGGGGGGTGGGGCAATCAGCCCCAGCATTTT. The encoded protein is CTSTPLGGWGNQPQHF.

This clonotype was picked up many times. The CDR3 sequence: CASSLEVGRLGDYGYTF. The CDR3 DNA reads TGTGCCAGCAGCTTAGAAGTCGGTAGACTGGGGGACTATGGCTACACCTTC. V and J are TRBV7-2 and TRBJ1-2; D perhaps matches TRBD1 (5 bases). V was trimmed by 1 base and J by 3 bases, leaving 18 bases between them. Germline V CDR1 and CDR2: SGHTA, FQGNSA. This CDR3 is built from 17 residues. Combining the CDR3 with reference TRBV7-2 and TRBJ1-2 gives the whole variable domain GAGVSQSPSNKVTEKGKDVELRCDPISGHTALYWYRQSLGQGLEFLIYFQGNSAPDKSGLPSDRFSAERTGGSVSTLTIQRTQQEDSAVYLCASSLEVGRLGDYGYTFGSGTRLTVV.

There are a few counts of this clonotype. The rearrangement links TRBV28 to TRBJ2-6; no definite D call. The CDR3 consists of 16 residues. Trimming took off 6 bases at V and 0 bases at J, with 12 bases between the two ends. Germline CDR1 MDHEN, CDR2 SYDVKM. This chain's CDR3 is CASSHRRYSGANVLTF. In nucleotides, the CDR3 is TGTGCCAGCAGCCACCGACGTTACTCTGGGGCCAACGTCCTGACTTTC.

The V gene is TRBV6-5, the J gene TRBJ1-1; possible D gene TRBD1, 5 bases. Germline loops: CDR1 MNHEY, CDR2 SVGAGI. V was trimmed by 0 bases and J by 5 bases, leaving 19 bases between them. This CDR3 comprises 17 residues. Here the CDR3 reads CASSYSSAGYGDTEAFF. For the CDR3, the DNA is TGTGCCAGCAGTTACTCGAGCGCAGGGTATGGTGATACTGAAGCTTTCTTT.

This clonotype has more than one count but fewer than ten. The chain couples TRBV19 to TRBJ1-2; weak D call: TRBD1 (5 bases). Per the germline V gene, CDR1 is LNHDA and CDR2 is SQIVND (reference sequence). V was clipped by 8 bases and J by 5 bases, with 12 bases between them. This CDR3 is built from 12 residues. CDR3 sequence: CASASGEYGYTF. The CDR3 DNA sequence: TGTGCCAGTGCCTCGGGGGAATATGGCTACACCTTC.

Points on this clonotype: An end of the junction differs from the germline gene, which may be a read error. The CDR3 loop reads CASNLDRNSRNTIYF. The DNA for the CDR3 is TGTGCCAGCAACTTAGACAGAAACTCTAGAAACACCATATATTTT. The chain links TRBV13 to TRBJ1-3; TRBD1 might be the D (5 bases). The CDR3 has 15 amino acids. CDR1 is PRHDT and CDR2 is FYEKMQ in the germline V gene (reference sequence).

The chain recombines TRBV6-2 or TRBV6-3 with TRBJ1-2; D possibly corresponds to TRBD1 (5 bases). V was cut by 0 bases and J by 0 bases, with 8 bases left in between. CDR1 and CDR2 from the germline V gene are MNHEY and SVGEGT. The CDR3 spans 15 residues. The CDR3 loop is CASSYSRGTNYGYTF. The CDR3 DNA follows: TGTGCCAGCAGTTACTCGAGGGGAACTAACTATGGCTACACCTTC.

The chain is built from TRBV27 and TRBJ2-3; 11 nucleotides agree with TRBD2. Germline V gene data show CDR1 as MNHEY and CDR2 as SMNVEV (reference sequence). This CDR3 is 20 amino acids long. The junction had 20 bases not matched to a gene; V was cut back by 8 bases and J by 1 base. This chain's CDR3 is CASAPLGGLAGGLGTDTQYF. CDR3 DNA: TGTGCCAGCGCCCCCCTGGGCGGGCTAGCGGGGGGTTTGGGCACAGATACGCAGTATTTT.

This clonotype was seen ten or more times. The chain carries TRBV7-2 and TRBJ1-4; D uncertain. V gave up 1 base and J gave up 0 bases, with 12 bases separating them. CDR3 length: 17 residues. Germline-derived CDR1 and CDR2 are SGHTA and FQGNSA. DNA of the CDR3: TGTGCCAGCAGCTTAGAGTTCGGGCGTGCAACTAATGAAAAACTGTTTTTT. Its protein is CASSLEFGRATNEKLFF.

This chain links TRBV10-3 with TRBJ1-2; TRBD1 matches 7 bases. CDR1 is ENHRY and CDR2 is SYGVKD in the germline V gene. The CDR3 contains 15 residues. V was pared by 10 bases and J by 0 bases, with 11 bases of the junction left unmatched. In nucleotides, the CDR3 is TGTGCCACGATGACAGGGATTGAAGCTAACTATGGCTACACCTTC. Its protein product is CATMTGIEANYGYTF.

Only a few counts were recorded for this clonotype. The V and J genes are TRBV5-1 and TRBJ2-6, with 9 bases identical to TRBD1. The CDR3 loop spans 20 amino acids. J was trimmed by 0 bases and V by 0 bases; bases with no gene match: 10. Germline values: CDR1 SGHRS, CDR2 YFSETQ. The CDR3 loop is CASSLAAGQGRPSGANVLTF. Written as DNA, the CDR3 is TGCGCCAGCAGCTTGGCCGCGGGACAGGGAAGACCCTCTGGGGCCAACGTCCTGACTTTC. The entire variable domain, with the rest obtained from reference TRBV5-1 and TRBJ2-6, is as follows: KAGVTQTPRYLIKTRGQQVTLSCSPISGHRSVSWYQQTPGQGLQFLFEYFSETQRNKGNFPGRFSGRQFSNSRSEMNVSTLELGDSALYLCASSLAAGQGRPSGANVLTFGAGSRLTVL.

V gene TRBV4-1 combines with J gene TRBJ2-1; 10 bases fit TRBD2. V shed 1 base, J shed 4 bases, and the junction held 10 bases outside the gene matches. Germline CDR1 MGHRA, CDR2 YSYEKL. The CDR3 extends over 18 amino acids. The CDR3 sequence: CASSQALLAGAQYNEQFF. CDR3 nucleotide sequence: TGCGCCAGCAGCCAAGCCCTGCTAGCGGGGGCCCAGTACAATGAGCAGTTCTTC.

The V call is TRBV20-1, the J call TRBJ1-5; no definite D call. The CDR3 runs 13 residues. The germline V gene encodes CDR1 DFQATT and CDR2 SNEGSKA (reference sequence). With 0 bases removed from V and 4 bases from J, the gap between germline ends came to 7 bases. The CDR3 nucleotides read TGCAGTGCTAGAGACTACATTAATCAGCCCCAGCATTTT. This sequence encodes CSARDYINQPQHF.

This clonotype was counted between two and nine times. The CDR3 bases are TGTGCCAGCAGCTCGGGACTAGCGGGACCCAGCTCCTACAATGAGCAGTTCTTC. It is translated as CASSSGLAGPSSYNEQFF. This chain links TRBV2 with TRBJ2-1, with 13 bases lining up with TRBD2. V gave up 6 bases and J gave up 0 bases; unmatched junction bases: 8. This CDR3 is built from 18 residues. CDR1 SNHLY and CDR2 FYNNEI come from the germline V gene.

The genes are TRBV5-4 and TRBJ2-1; 7 bases agree with TRBD2. The V segment lost 6 bases and the J segment 0 bases; nucleotides outside the gene matches: 12. Germline V lookup: CDR1 SGHNT, CDR2 YYREEE (reference sequence). The CDR3 has 17 residues. The CDR3 DNA is TGTGCCAGCATCCTTCAGTTGGGCGGGAGCTCCTACAATGAGCAGTTCTTC. Translated: CASILQLGGSSYNEQFF. The variable domain in full, with the rest retrieved from reference TRBV5-4 and TRBJ2-1, is ETGVTQSPTHLIKTRGQQVTLRCSSQSGHNTVSWYQQALGQGPQFIFQYYREEENGRGNFPPRFSGLQFPNYSSELNVNALELDDSALYLCASILQLGGSSYNEQFFGPGTRLTVL.

The chain links TRBV12-3 or TRBV12-4 to TRBJ1-3; D is undetermined. The CDR3 spans 12 residues. V was cut by 5 bases and J by 0 bases, with 2 bases left in between. CDR3 DNA: TGTGCCAGCAGTACCTCTGGAAACACCATATATTTT. Its translation is CASSTSGNTIYF.

This clonotype was seen more than once but under ten times. This chain connects TRBV28 to TRBJ1-5, with 9 positions matching TRBD1. CDR1 MDHEN and CDR2 SYDVKM come from the germline V gene. This CDR3 has 18 amino acids. V dropped 5 bases and J dropped 3; count of bases not matched to a gene: 14. CDR3 amino acids: CASSTRRTGALFNQPQHF. CDR3 nucleotides: TGTGCCAGCAGTACCCGCCGGACAGGGGCCCTCTTCAATCAGCCCCAGCATTTT.

The chain couples TRBV6-1 to TRBJ2-3; 7 bases align to TRBD1. The V gene's germline CDR1 is MNHNS and CDR2 SASEGT. Trimming cost V 6 bases and J 2 bases; bases outside gene matches: 5. The CDR3 has 14 residues. CDR3 nucleotides: TGTGCCAGCAGGAACAGGGGATCCACAGATACGCAGTATTTT. Encoded protein: CASRNRGSTDTQYF.

This clonotype was seen only a few times. The J gene is TRBJ1-1, the V gene TRBV6-1, with D possibly TRBD1 on 5 matching bases. The germline CDR1 and CDR2 sequences are MNHNS and SASEGT. V shed 8 bases and J shed 4 bases, with 17 bases lying between them. The CDR3 spans 14 residues. The CDR3 loop reads CASGILGTGTEAFF. CDR3 coding DNA: TGTGCCAGCGGCATCCTAGGGACCGGCACTGAAGCTTTCTTT.

This clonotype occurred many times. Written as DNA, the CDR3 is TGTGCCAGCAGCTTAGCTGCCCCCGGGACAGGGTTCAATCAGCCCCAGCATTTT. Translating gives CASSLAAPGTGFNQPQHF. The chain links TRBV7-8 to TRBJ1-5, with 9 bases that match TRBD1. The V segment lost 0 bases and the J segment 3 bases; nucleotides outside the gene matches: 9. This CDR3 has 18 residues. Germline assignment: CDR1 SGHVS and CDR2 FQNEAQ.